Each of the 25 T cell receptor beta chains below was sequenced from the same sample in a study of cytomegalovirus exposure and HLA in healthy donors. 60 Vbeta and 13 Jbeta primers were used in PCR. Sequenced by immunoSEQ multiplex PCR; TCRdb stores in-frame clones only, minus some. Of around 120,000 clones in the sample, around 74% were seen once. Sequencing input: PBMCs. All receptors derive from a man aged 55-75 years in good health and CMV-seropositive.

The V and J genes are TRBV12-5 and TRBJ1-3; 8 nucleotides agree with TRBD1. The germline V gene encodes CDR1 LGHNT and CDR2 FRNRAP. V dropped 1 base and J dropped 4; count of bases not matched to a gene: 0. This CDR3 comprises 14 residues. The CDR3 here is CASGLGTGGNTIYF. CDR3 in DNA: TGTGCTAGTGGTTTGGGGACAGGGGGAAACACCATATATTTT.

There are a few counts of this clone. The chain links TRBV30 to TRBJ1-5, with 9 bases that match TRBD1. The CDR3 loop spans 16 amino acids. Germline V gene lookup returns CDR1 GTSNPN and CDR2 SVGIG (reference sequence). Trimming took 2 bases from V and 6 from J; bases not matched to a gene: 11. CDR3 in DNA: TGTGCCTGGAGTCATAAACCGGGACAGGGCGGTCAGCCCCAGCATTTT. Its protein is CAWSHKPGQGGQPQHF.

This rearrangement joins TRBV5-8 to TRBJ1-1, with TRBD1 matching over 11 bases. The CDR3 loop spans 15 amino acids. Germline CDR1 SGHTS, CDR2 YDEGEE. V lost 3 bases to trimming and J lost 5 bases; unmatched junction nucleotides: 6. This CDR3 reads CASSSGTGGRTEAFF. CDR3 DNA: TGTGCCAGCAGCTCTGGGACAGGGGGGCGGACTGAAGCTTTCTTT.

This clone came up a few times. The chain has TRBV19 and TRBJ2-7; perhaps TRBD1 as D (6 bases). The germline CDR1 and CDR2 sequences are LNHDA and SQIVND (reference sequence). The CDR3 extends over 13 amino acids. V was pared by 4 bases and J by 2 bases, with 9 bases between. The CDR3 sequence: CASSRTAAYEQYF. DNA for the CDR3: TGTGCCAGTAGTAGGACAGCAGCCTACGAGCAGTACTTC.

The V and J genes are TRBV10-3 and TRBJ2-7; 8 bases map to TRBD1. There are 13 residues in the CDR3. The V and J ends lost 6 bases and 2 bases, in that order; junction bases with no gene match: 3. Germline values: CDR1 ENHRY, CDR2 SYGVKD. CDR3 bases: TGTGCCATCAGGAGCAGGGGGCCCTACGAGCAGTACTTC. Protein: CAIRSRGPYEQYF.

This clone is a singleton in its sample. The chain employs TRBV30 and TRBJ2-3; D not resolved. From germline, CDR1 is GTSNPN and CDR2 SVGIG (reference sequence). Deletions cut 0 bases from V and 0 bases from J, with 7 bases between. The CDR3 covers 14 residues. The chain's CDR3 is CAWSVRVSTDTQYF. CDR3 nucleotides: TGTGCCTGGAGTGTACGGGTTAGCACAGATACGCAGTATTTT.

The chain joins TRBV18 to TRBJ2-7; D might be TRBD2 (5 bases). The CDR3 is made up of 13 amino acids. The germline V and J ends were trimmed by 9 bases and 10 bases, with 22 bases remaining between them. Germline V gene data show CDR1 as KGHSH and CDR2 as LQKENI. This CDR3 is CASGDSGNSHQYF. In DNA form, the CDR3 reads TGTGCCAGTGGCGATTCCGGGAATAGTCATCAGTACTTC.

The rearrangement links TRBV10-3 to TRBJ2-4, with TRBD1 matching over 7 bases. Germline values: CDR1 ENHRY, CDR2 SYGVKD. V lost 5 bases, J lost 5 bases, and 0 bases stayed unmatched. The CDR3 extends over 12 amino acids. CDR3 protein: CAISTGENIQYF. CDR3 in DNA: TGTGCCATCAGTACAGGGGAAAACATTCAGTACTTC.

The CDR3: CASSSEGSTEAFF. The CDR3 DNA sequence: TGCGCCAGCAGCTCGGAGGGGAGCACTGAAGCTTTCTTT. V usage is TRBV5-1 and J usage is TRBJ1-1, with D maybe TRBD1 (5 bases). Trimming took 3 bases from V and 4 from J, leaving 10 bases between them. Germline V gives CDR1 SGHRS, CDR2 YFSETQ. The CDR3 consists of 13 residues.

This chain joins TRBV5-1 and TRBJ2-4; 11 bases map to TRBD2. This CDR3 comprises 18 residues. Per germline, CDR1 SGHRS and CDR2 YFSETQ. V dropped 0 bases and J dropped 1; count of bases not matched to a gene: 6. CDR3 sequence: CASSLGLAGKTAKNIQYF. The CDR3 nucleotides are TGCGCCAGCAGCTTGGGACTAGCGGGGAAGACGGCCAAAAACATTCAGTACTTC.

J is TRBJ1-2 and V is TRBV10-3; D might be TRBD1 (5 bases). The CDR3 loop spans 14 amino acids. Germline V CDR1 and CDR2: ENHRY, SYGVKD. V dropped 2 bases and J dropped 6 bases, with 13 bases sitting between them. This CDR3 reads CAISELREADGYTF. The CDR3 DNA reads as TGTGCCATCAGTGAGCTCAGGGAGGCCGATGGCTACACCTTC.

This chain links TRBV7-9 with TRBJ1-2, with a tentative D call TRBD1 (5 bases). The CDR3 covers 14 residues. The V end lost 6 bases, the J end lost 4 bases, and 15 bases lay between the germline ends. Germline CDR1 SEHNR, CDR2 FQNEAQ (reference sequence). For the CDR3, the DNA is TGTGCCAGCAGAAACCGGGGGGGAGGCTATGGCTACACCTTC. Protein sequence: CASRNRGGGYGYTF.

This sequence joins TRBV11-2 and TRBJ2-6; D unclear. Germline V CDR1 and CDR2: SGHAT, FQNNGV. The CDR3 runs 15 residues. V was pared by 3 bases and J by 0 bases, with 6 bases between. CDR3 coding DNA: TGTGCCAGCAGCTTCCCCTCCTCTGGGGCCAACGTCCTGACTTTC. It codes for CASSFPSSGANVLTF.

This clone was detected ten times or more. The rearrangement links TRBV30 to TRBJ1-2, with a weak D call TRBD1 (5 bases). Germline CDR1 is GTSNPN and CDR2 is SVGIG (reference sequence). Trimming removed 5 bases at V and 5 bases at J, with 15 bases between. CDR3 length equals 13 residues. The CDR3 reads CAWWGQGTYGYTF. The CDR3 region has the DNA TGTGCCTGGTGGGGCCAGGGAACTTATGGCTACACCTTC.

The chain employs TRBV2 and TRBJ1-2, with no clear D. In germline, CDR1 is SNHLY, CDR2 FYNNEI. V shed 4 bases and J shed 1 base, with 7 bases lying between them. The CDR3 spans 13 residues. CDR3 in DNA: TGTGCCAGCAGTGTCAACAGTAACTATGGCTACACCTTC. It is translated as CASSVNSNYGYTF.

The gene calls are TRBV29-1 and TRBJ2-1, with 7 bases identical to TRBD2. The CDR3 consists of 16 residues. The V gene's germline CDR1 is SQVTM and CDR2 ANQGSEA. V dropped 3 bases and J dropped 7; count of bases not matched to a gene: 15. The CDR3 loop reads CSVEGGGQGKRNEQFF. The CDR3 region has the DNA TGCAGCGTTGAGGGGGGAGGGCAGGGAAAAAGGAATGAGCAGTTCTTC.

The chain is built from TRBV15 and TRBJ2-2, with D tentatively TRBD2 (6 bases). This CDR3 has 14 residues. Trimming shortened V by 5 bases and J by 6 bases, and 13 bases separated the two germline ends. The germline V gene encodes CDR1 LNHNV and CDR2 YYDKDF (reference sequence). This CDR3 is CATSVRRGPGELFF. DNA for the CDR3: TGTGCCACCAGCGTCCGGAGGGGCCCCGGGGAGCTGTTTTTT. Looking up the rest from reference TRBV15 and TRBJ2-2 gives the full variable domain: DAMVIQNPRYQVTQFGKPVTLSCSQTLNHNVMYWYQQKSSQAPKLLFHYYDKDFNNEADTPDNFQSRRPNTSFCFLDIRSPGLGDTAMYLCATSVRRGPGELFFGEGSRLTVL.

The chain is built from TRBV12-5 and TRBJ2-3; perhaps TRBD1 as D (6 bases). Deletions cut 2 bases from V and 2 bases from J, with 14 bases between. There are 16 residues in the CDR3. Per germline, CDR1 LGHNT and CDR2 FRNRAP. The CDR3 here is CASGLTTTGTTDTQYF. The CDR3 DNA reads as TGTGCTAGTGGTTTGACGACGACAGGAACCACAGATACGCAGTATTTT. Full variable domain (remainder filled in from reference TRBV12-5 and TRBJ2-3): DARVTQTPRHKVTEMGQEVTMRCQPILGHNTVFWYRQTMMQGLELLAYFRNRAPLDDSGMPKDRFSAEMPDATLATLKIQPSEPRDSAVYFCASGLTTTGTTDTQYFGPGTRLTVL.

The rearrangement joins TRBV6-4 to TRBJ1-2; 11 bases map to TRBD1. The CDR3 spans 15 residues. Losses at the gene ends were 6 bases for V and 6 bases for J; bases not matched to a gene: 9. Germline V gene data show CDR1 as MRHNA and CDR2 as SNTAGT. CDR3 nucleotide sequence: TGTGCCAGCAGACCCCGGACAGGGGGCTCTGATGGCTACACCTTC. It yields the protein CASRPRTGGSDGYTF.

The J gene is TRBJ1-1, the V gene TRBV5-1; tentatively, D is TRBD1 (6 bases). This CDR3 spans 15 amino acids. Deletions cut 4 bases from V and 3 bases from J, with 16 bases between. In germline, CDR1 is SGHRS, CDR2 YFSETQ. Here the CDR3 reads CASSPTGTPDTEAFF. Here the CDR3 DNA reads TGCGCCAGCAGCCCAACCGGGACACCGGACACTGAAGCTTTCTTT.

CDR3 in DNA: TGTGCCAGCAGTTACGGGACAGACTACAATGAGCAGTTCTTC. Protein sequence: CASSYGTDYNEQFF. This chain uses TRBV6-5 with TRBJ2-1; 7 nucleotides agree with TRBD1. Germline trimming cut 2 bases from V and 3 bases from J; bases unmatched to any gene: 1. The CDR3 extends over 14 amino acids. Germline lookup yields CDR1 MNHEY and CDR2 SVGAGI.

Details on this clone: Different DNA sequences within this sample yield the same CDR3. J is TRBJ2-3 and V is TRBV11-2, with 9 nucleotides matching TRBD2. V trimming: 2 bases; J trimming: 4 bases; junction bases outside the gene matches: 7. The CDR3 contains 16 residues. Germline-derived CDR1 and CDR2 are SGHAT and FQNNGV. CDR3 amino acids: CASSLPLAGVADTQYF. Here the CDR3 DNA reads TGTGCCAGCAGCTTACCCTTAGCGGGGGTGGCAGATACGCAGTATTTT.

This rearrangement joins TRBV5-1 to TRBJ2-7; D gene unclear. Germline V gives CDR1 SGHRS, CDR2 YFSETQ. The CDR3 runs to 14 residues. V was pared by 0 bases and J by 1 base, with 8 bases between. The CDR3 DNA is TGCGCCAGCAGCTTGGGTCCTCGGTCCTACGAGCAGTACTTC. The encoded protein is CASSLGPRSYEQYF. The whole variable domain, filled in from reference TRBV5-1 and TRBJ2-7, reads KAGVTQTPRYLIKTRGQQVTLSCSPISGHRSVSWYQQTPGQGLQFLFEYFSETQRNKGNFPGRFSGRQFSNSRSEMNVSTLELGDSALYLCASSLGPRSYEQYFGPGTRLTVT.

The chain combines TRBV5-1 with TRBJ2-5, with a possible D match to TRBD1 (5 bases). The J call may be mistaken, given a closer DNA end match to TRBJ2-7. The germline V gene has CDR1 SGHRS and CDR2 YFSETQ. The CDR3 is 15 amino acids. CDR3 sequence: CASSLGGDSSYEQYF. Here the CDR3 DNA reads TGCGCCAGCAGCTTGGGGGGTGACAGCTCCTACGAGCAGTACTTC.

V usage is TRBV5-6 and J usage is TRBJ1-1; TRBD1 might be the D (5 bases). The germline CDR1 and CDR2 sequences are SGHDT and YYEEEE. V was clipped by 0 bases and J by 0 bases, with 12 bases between them. The CDR3 extends over 16 amino acids. In DNA, the CDR3 is TGTGCCAGCAGCTTGGTGGGTCCAGGGATGAACACTGAAGCTTTCTTT. Translation: CASSLVGPGMNTEAFF.